This T cell receptor beta chain originates from a study of response to subunit inactivated influenza vaccine. Study-level findings and limits: It was the authors' suggestion that each seasonal influenza vaccination recruits few new T cells.

TCRdb reprocessed the RT-PCR reads with MiXCR, giving one entry per CDR3 protein. The repertoire consists of hundreds of thousands of distinct CDR3 sequences, with approximately 14% occurring once and the leading ten covering 7.6%. Concerning this clonotype itself: Its antigen is unidentified.

Germline-derived CDR1 and CDR2 are SNHLY and FYNNEI. Trimming took 3 bases from V and 6 from J, leaving 15 bases between them. This CDR3 spans 14 amino acids. This sequence was found in a man aged 45 to 65 who received an inactivated influenza vaccine. Sequenced here: PBMCs from blood, sampled 14 to 15 days before vaccination. The chain uses TRBV2 and TRBJ2-7; D perhaps matches TRBD2 (7 bases). The DNA of the CDR3 is TGTGCCAGCAGTGAGTCGGGGGGCCGGGGCGAGCAGTACTTC. Translated: CASSESGGRGEQYF.